This T cell receptor beta chain derives from a study of CD8 T cells in Susac syndrome. TCR beta from blood CD8+ and CD4+ T cells was sequenced. The study used treatment-naive patients who had stable or active relapsing-remitting disease as multiple sclerosis controls. CD8+ and CD4+ T cells were negatively isolated; TEMRA cells were FACS-enriched. Germline values: CDR1 SNHLY, CDR2 FYNNEI. Trimming took 5 bases from V and 2 from J, leaving 7 bases between them. The CDR3 runs to 12 residues. Random hexamers were used to reverse transcribe the RNA input (roughly 0.5 to 1 ug). Multiplex PCR with immunoSEQ amplified the TCR beta CDR3 across 54 Vbeta and 13 Jbeta. MiXCR, applied by TCRdb to the immunoSEQ multiplex PCR reads, yields one record per CDR3 protein. The sample comprises more than 95,000 distinct CDR3 sequences, about 92% of which are singletons, and approximately 0.097% rests with the top ten.

The receptor's source is a human donor with multiple sclerosis. The gene calls are TRBV2 and TRBJ2-7; D ambiguous. Material: CD4+ T cells from PBMCs. CDR3 amino acids: CASSISPYEQYF. The DNA for the CDR3 is TGTGCCAGCAGTATAAGCCCCTACGAGCAGTACTTC.